A selection of T cell receptor beta chains follows, all from one sample in a study of T cells in Graves' hyperthyroidism and ophthalmopathy. Each CDR3 protein is one row after TCRdb ran MiXCR on the multiplex PCR reads. The sample contains about 290,000 distinct CDR3 sequences, over 15% of which appear only once. The sequencing sample was made of blood. The receptors here all came from a woman aged 60-75 years with Graves' ophthalmopathy. The CDR3 runs from the conserved cysteine through the conserved F or W. The D gene is left open where the match is weak. Rows may omit the clone size; those that give it use once, few, many or a size class.

>.|TRBJ2-7|TRBV7-9|TRBD1
TGTGCCAGCAGCCTCCGGGACAGGCCTTACGAGCAGTACTTC
CASSLRDRPYEQYF
>.|TRBJ2-3|TRBV27|.
TGTGCCAGCAGCACTCTGGGGAAAACAGATACGCAGTATTTT
CASSTLGKTDTQYF
>.|TRBJ2-5|TRBV10-3|TRBD1
TGTGCCATCAGGGAAGGACAGGGCGGAGAGACCCAGTACTTC
CAIREGQGGETQYF
>.|TRBJ2-2|TRBV9|TRBD2
TGTGCCAGCAGCGGAGGACTAGCGGGGGCCACCGGGGAGCTGTTTTTT
CASSGGLAGATGELFF
>many|TRBJ1-5|TRBV12-3/TRBV12-4|.
TGTGCCAGCAGTTTAAGGAGTTTGGATCAGCCCCAGCATTTT
CASSLRSLDQPQHF
>few|TRBJ1-4|TRBV7-8|.
TGTGCCAGCAGCTTAGTCAGTCTCCGGGACACCCATGAAAAACTGTTTTTT
CASSLVSLRDTHEKLFF
>many|TRBJ2-5|TRBV6-2/TRBV6-3|TRBD2
TGTGCCAGCAGTTACGGTGGTAGCGGGATATGGGAGACCCAGTACTTC
CASSYGGSGIWETQYF
>few|TRBJ2-5|TRBV29-1|.
TGCAGCGTTGGGACAGCGGGAGAGACCCAGTACTTC
CSVGTAGETQYF
>few|TRBJ2-7|TRBV7-2|TRBD2
TGTGCCAGCAGCTCGCGTTTTAGCGGGAGGATCGAGCAGTACTTC
CASSSRFSGRIEQYF
>.|TRBJ2-6|TRBV20-1|.
TGCAGTGCTACCCGTTTGGGGGGGGCCAACGTCCTGACTTTC
CSATRLGGANVLTF
>many|TRBJ2-7|TRBV28|.
TGTGCCAGCAGGCTCGGGGGGCTTTACGAGCAGTACTTC
CASRLGGLYEQYF
>many|TRBJ2-7|TRBV7-2|TRBD2
TGTGCCAGCAGCTTAGCCCTACTAGCGGGGGACGAGCAGTACTTC
CASSLALLAGDEQYF
>many|TRBJ2-2|TRBV20-1|TRBD1
TGCAGTGCTCCTACCCTCGGGACAGTGACCGGGGAGCTGTTTTTT
CSAPTLGTVTGELFF
>.|TRBJ2-7|TRBV29-1|.
TGCAGCGTTGAAGATCGACACTACGAGCAGTACTTC
CSVEDRHYEQYF
>many|TRBJ1-5|TRBV28|TRBD1
TGTGCCAGCAGTTTGGCAGGGGGCGGCCATCAGCCCCAGCATTTT
CASSLAGGGHQPQHF
>many|TRBJ2-7|TRBV7-9|.
TGTGCCAGCAGCGGAGGGGGCAGAGCCTACGAGCAGTACTTC
CASSGGGRAYEQYF
>many|TRBJ2-1|TRBV28|TRBD2
TGTGCCAGCAGTCTCATAGCGGGAGGGTCCCCTGGTGAGCAGTTCTTC
CASSLIAGGSPGEQFF
>few|TRBJ2-7|TRBV20-1|.
TGCAGTGCATTAGGGGACGCCCGATCCTACGAGCAGTACTTC
CSALGDARSYEQYF
>many|TRBJ1-2|TRBV24-1|.
TGTGCCACCAGTGAGGGAAGAGGGAATAACTATGGCTACACCTTC
CATSEGRGNNYGYTF
>once|TRBJ2-3|TRBV5-5|.
TGTGCCAGCAGTTTTCGGGCAGGGATCACAGATACGCAGTATTTT
CASSFRAGITDTQYF
>many|TRBJ1-5|TRBV12-3/TRBV12-4|.
TGTGCCAGCAGTAAAGGGTATAGCAATCAGCCCCAGCATTTT
CASSKGYSNQPQHF
>few|TRBJ2-7|TRBV19|.
TGTGCCAGTAGTCCAGGGTGGGGCGAGCAGTACTTC
CASSPGWGEQYF
>.|TRBJ1-2|TRBV28|.
TGTGCCAGCAGTTCGAGGGGAAAGGATGGCTACACCTTC
CASSSRGKDGYTF
>.|TRBJ1-1|TRBV25-1|TRBD1
TGTGCCAGCAGTCTCCGGACAGGGCTCACTGAAGCTTTCTTT
CASSLRTGLTEAFF
>many|TRBJ2-3|TRBV2|TRBD2
TGTGCCAGCAGTGCGGCTAGCGGGGGAGGTACGCAGTATTTT
CASSAASGGGTQYF
>.|TRBJ1-5|TRBV7-2|.
TGTGCCAGCAGCTTAGATAACTGGTATCAGCCCCAGCATTTT
CASSLDNWYQPQHF
>.|TRBJ1-1|TRBV11-3|.
TGTGCCAGCACCGCAGGAGGGAACACTGAAGCTTTCTTT
CASTAGGNTEAFF
>many|TRBJ1-2|TRBV9|.
TGTGCCAGCAGCGGTACCGGGACGAACTATGGCTACACCTTC
CASSGTGTNYGYTF
>many|TRBJ2-5|TRBV29-1|TRBD2
TGCAGCGTTGAGGGCTCCAGCGGGAGAGAGACCCAGTACTTC
CSVEGSSGRETQYF
>many|TRBJ1-2|TRBV9|.
TGTGCCAGCAGCGAGGGATTCGGCTATGGCTACACCTTC
CASSEGFGYGYTF
>many|TRBJ1-5|TRBV5-5|.
TGTGCCAGCAGCTTGTATGATTCGGCGAGCATCAATCAGCCCCAGCATTTT
CASSLYDSASINQPQHF
>many|TRBJ1-5|TRBV6-1|.
TGTGCCAGCAGTCTCCGGGCGGACGGGAATCAGCCCCAGCATTTT
CASSLRADGNQPQHF
>few|TRBJ2-6|TRBV6-6|.
TGTGCCAGCAGTTACTCGGGGCAGGGGTGGTATGGGGCCAACGTCCTGACTTTC
CASSYSGQGWYGANVLTF
>many|TRBJ2-7|TRBV7-8|.
TGTGCCAGCAGCTCGCCTAGCGGGACAGGGACCTACGAGCAGTACTTC
CASSSPSGTGTYEQYF
>.|TRBJ2-3|TRBV19|TRBD1
TGTGCCAGTAGTGTAGGGACAGGGGCGACAGATACGCAGTATTTT
CASSVGTGATDTQYF
>.|TRBJ2-1|TRBV20-1|TRBD2
TGCAGTGCCACGACTAGCGGGGATCCCTACAATGAGCAGTTCTTC
CSATTSGDPYNEQFF
>many|TRBJ2-3|TRBV11-3|TRBD2
TGTGCCAGCAGCCCAAACCCTACTAGCGCAGATACGCAGTATTTT
CASSPNPTSADTQYF
>many|TRBJ2-7|TRBV20-1|.
TGCAGTGCTAGAACCCCAGGGCGCGAGCAGTACTTC
CSARTPGREQYF
>.|TRBJ2-1|TRBV7-2|.
TGTGCCAGCAGCTTAGATCCAGGGTTGAGAGATGAGCAGTTCTTC
CASSLDPGLRDEQFF
>many|TRBJ2-3|TRBV11-2|.
TGTGCCAGCAGCCCAGGTGCGGCCTTAAACGGGGATACGCAGTATTTT
CASSPGAALNGDTQYF
>.|TRBJ2-2|TRBV11-3|.
TGTGCCAGCAGTACCGGGGGAGGCGGGGAGCTGTTTTTT
CASSTGGGGELFF
>few|TRBJ2-2|TRBV7-2|.
TGTGCCAGCAGCCCCAGGAGCGGGGAGCTGTTTTTT
CASSPRSGELFF